Listed below are T cell receptor beta chains from one sample, sequenced in a study of T cells in Graves' hyperthyroidism and ophthalmopathy. MiXCR, applied by TCRdb to the multiplex PCR reads, yields one record per CDR3 protein. This sample yields nearly 600,000 distinct CDR3 sequences, of which 14% are seen a single time; about 5.8% belongs to the top ten. Sequencing used blood. The receptors here all came from a young woman with Graves' hyperthyroidism that later progressed to Graves' ophthalmopathy. CDR3s include the opening cysteine and the closing phenylalanine or tryptophan. D genes are given only for firm matches. The size field is filled for only some rows; it gives once, few, many or a size class.

D gene | clone size | J gene | V gene | CDR3 protein | CDR3 DNA
TRBD2 | many | TRBJ2-3 | TRBV11-2 | CASSLLGGNTDTQYF | TGTGCCAGCAGCTTACTGGGGGGGAACACAGATACGCAGTATTTT
- | - | TRBJ2-3 | TRBV19 | CASSFDGAQYF | TGTGCCAGTAGTTTCGATGGGGCGCAGTATTTT
- | many | TRBJ1-1 | TRBV7-9 | CASSYPLAEAFF | TGTGCCAGCAGCTACCCCCTGGCTGAAGCTTTCTTT
TRBD2 | once | TRBJ2-1 | TRBV20-1 | CSAGGLAGYNEQFF | TGCAGTGCTGGGGGACTAGCGGGCTACAATGAGCAGTTCTTC
- | few | TRBJ1-6 | TRBV14 | CASSGQGTSPLHF | TGTGCCAGCAGTGGGCAGGGGACCTCACCCCTCCACTTT
- | - | TRBJ1-4 | TRBV11-2 | CASSLDIQIEKMFF | TGTGCCAGCAGCTTAGATATCCAGATTGAAAAAATGTTTTTT
- | many | TRBJ2-7 | TRBV9 | CASSVGWGSRYEQYF | TGTGCCAGCAGCGTAGGGTGGGGTAGTCGCTACGAGCAGTACTTC
- | - | TRBJ1-2 | TRBV12-3/TRBV12-4 | CASSFDRFCTF | TGCGCCAGCAGTTTTGACAGATTCTGCACCTTC
- | - | TRBJ1-3 | TRBV9 | CASSVDGIEGNTIYF | TGTGCCAGCAGCGTAGACGGGATTGAGGGAAACACCATATATTTT
TRBD2 | - | TRBJ2-2 | TRBV5-1 | CASSLPGRATGELFF | TGCGCCAGCAGCTTGCCCGGGAGGGCCACCGGGGAGCTGTTTTTT
TRBD2 | - | TRBJ2-7 | TRBV27 | CASSLAGGSCEQYF | TGTGCCAGCAGTTTAGCGGGAGGTTCCTGCGAGCAGTACTTC
- | many | TRBJ1-3 | TRBV6-1 | CASSLSAGYDGNTIYF | TGTGCCAGCAGTTTGTCCGCGGGATACGACGGAAACACCATATATTTT
- | many | TRBJ2-3 | TRBV7-9 | CASRPDRIRADTQYF | TGTGCCAGCAGACCAGACAGGATCAGGGCAGATACGCAGTATTTT
- | many | TRBJ1-5 | TRBV12-5 | CASALNLGQPQHF | TGTGCTAGTGCCCTCAATTTGGGTCAGCCCCAGCATTTT
TRBD2 | many | TRBJ2-1 | TRBV19 | CATQRGGVSNEQFF | TGTGCCACTCAACGGGGGGGGGTGAGCAATGAGCAGTTCTTC
- | many | TRBJ2-7 | TRBV11-2 | CASSFLNPYEQYF | TGTGCCAGCAGCTTTCTGAACCCCTACGAGCAGTACTTC
- | few | TRBJ2-1 | TRBV5-4 | CASSFVMGGEQFF | TGTGCCAGCAGCTTCGTCATGGGGGGTGAGCAGTTCTTC
- | many | TRBJ1-2 | TRBV25-1 | CASSDLALQDYGYTF | TGTGCCAGCAGTGATCTTGCTTTGCAGGACTATGGCTACACCTTC
- | once | TRBJ2-2 | TRBV11-2 | CASGLARVNTGKLFF | TGTGCCAGCGGCTTAGCTAGAGTTAACACCGGGAAGCTGTTTTTT
TRBD1 | - | TRBJ1-1 | TRBV7-7 | CASSPQTGSTEAFF | TGTGCTAGCAGCCCGCAGACAGGGAGTACTGAAGCTTTCTTT
TRBD1 | few | TRBJ2-7 | TRBV18 | CASSPISGGHEQYF | TGTGCCAGCTCACCAATCTCAGGGGGTCACGAGCAGTACTTC
- | many | TRBJ1-4 | TRBV6-1 | CASSLQLNEKLFF | TGTGCCAGCAGTTTACAGCTTAATGAAAAACTGTTTTTT
TRBD2 | few | TRBJ2-3 | TRBV24-1 | CATSDALTSGSTDTQYF | TGTGCCACCAGTGATGCCTTGACTAGCGGGAGTACAGATACGCAGTATTTT
- | - | TRBJ2-7 | TRBV14 | CASSQAGSLSYEQYF | TGTGCCAGCAGCCAAGCGGGAAGCCTCTCCTACGAGCAGTACTTC
- | - | TRBJ2-7 | TRBV9 | CASSVIGSSYEQYF | TGTGCCAGCAGCGTTATCGGGAGCTCCTACGAGCAGTACTTC
- | many | TRBJ2-1 | TRBV15 | CATSREETSYSYNEQFF | TGTGCCACCAGCAGAGAGGAGACTTCTTACTCCTACAATGAGCAGTTCTTC
- | - | TRBJ2-3 | TRBV4-3 | CASSPRDLTDTQYF | TGCGCCAGCAGCCCGAGAGACCTCACAGATACGCAGTATTTT
TRBD1 | - | TRBJ1-5 | TRBV10-3 | CAISQGGRGGNQPQHF | TGTGCCATTTCCCAGGGGGGGCGAGGGGGCAATCAGCCCCAGCATTTT
- | few | TRBJ1-1 | TRBV7-9 | CASSLGSGVGTEAFF | TGTGCCAGCAGCTTAGGGTCGGGGGTAGGGACTGAAGCTTTCTTT
- | - | TRBJ2-5 | TRBV3-1 | CASSQDTLSKTQYF | TGTGCCAGCAGCCAAGATACACTATCGAAGACCCAGTACTTC
TRBD2 | many | TRBJ2-2 | TRBV2 | CASRRAGGTNTGELFF | TGTGCCAGCAGGCGAGCGGGAGGGACGAACACCGGGGAGCTGTTTTTT
- | - | TRBJ1-2 | TRBV11-3 | CASSPRLDYGYIF | TGTGCCAGCAGCCCCCGTCTGGACTATGGCTACATCTTC
- | many | TRBJ1-2 | TRBV2 | CASSEVGLYGYTF | TGTGCCAGCAGCGAAGTGGGGTTGTATGGCTACACCTTC
TRBD1 | - | TRBJ1-6 | TRBV25-1 | CASRTGGASYNSPLHF | TGTGCCAGCAGGACAGGGGGCGCCTCCTATAATTCACCCCTCCACTTT
- | - | TRBJ2-1 | TRBV7-6 | CASSLFIGNNEQFF | TGTGCCAGCAGCTTATTTATAGGGAACAATGAGCAGTTCTTC
TRBD1 | - | TRBJ1-5 | TRBV28 | CASSFLTGVNQPQHF | TGTGCCAGCAGTTTCTTGACAGGGGTCAATCAGCCCCAGCATTTT
TRBD1 | - | TRBJ2-7 | TRBV29-1 | CSVEEGDRVYGQYF | TGCAGCGTTGAAGAGGGAGACAGGGTCTACGGGCAGTACTTC
TRBD2 | many | TRBJ2-5 | TRBV6-2/TRBV6-3 | CASSYEGGRVEETQYF | TGTGCCAGCAGTTACGAAGGCGGGAGGGTGGAAGAGACCCAGTACTTC
- | many | TRBJ2-4 | TRBV28 | CASSFPVGGEAKNIQYF | TGTGCCAGCAGTTTCCCCGTTGGAGGGGAAGCCAAAAACATTCAGTACTTC
- | many | TRBJ2-7 | TRBV25-1 | CASTQGDEQYF | TGTGCCAGCACGCAGGGAGACGAGCAGTACTTC
- | - | TRBJ2-3 | TRBV14 | CASSRKAGPAYTDTQYF | TGTGCCAGCAGCCGAAAAGCCGGTCCCGCCTACACAGATACGCAGTATTTT
- | few | TRBJ1-2 | TRBV3-1 | CASSPPRVAVGVRYGYTF | TGTGCCAGCAGCCCCCCCCGCGTGGCAGTTGGGGTCCGGTATGGCTACACCTTC
- | many | TRBJ1-6 | TRBV13 | CASSLSASPLHF | TGTGCCAGCAGCTTGTCAGCCTCACCCCTCCACTTT
- | many | TRBJ2-5 | TRBV20-1 | CSASGQPQETQYF | TGCAGTGCTAGTGGACAGCCCCAAGAGACCCAGTACTTC
TRBD1 | many | TRBJ2-5 | TRBV5-5 | CASTIGTGGETQYF | TGTGCCAGCACCATCGGGACAGGGGGAGAGACCCAGTACTTC
- | many | TRBJ1-4 | TRBV7-2 | CASSLSFSHDEKLFF | TGTGCCAGCAGCTTATCATTCAGTCACGATGAAAAACTGTTTTTT
- | many | TRBJ2-7 | TRBV7-9 | CASSYISDGFHEQYF | TGTGCCAGCAGCTATATCTCGGACGGATTCCACGAGCAGTACTTC
TRBD2 | - | TRBJ2-1 | TRBV6-1 | CASSEDGWERDLNEQFF | TGTGCCAGCAGTGAGGACGGATGGGAGCGGGACCTCAATGAGCAGTTCTTC
TRBD1 | few | TRBJ2-1 | TRBV7-9 | CASSITGTGDFEQFF | TGTGCCAGCAGCATAACCGGGACAGGGGATTTTGAGCAGTTCTTC
TRBD1 | many | TRBJ1-5 | TRBV28 | CASYRGDRVWDSNQPQHF | TGTGCCTCTTACCGGGGGGACAGGGTTTGGGATAGCAATCAGCCCCAGCATTTT
- | few | TRBJ1-5 | TRBV12-3/TRBV12-4 | CASRRDSYSNQPQHF | TGTGCCAGCAGACGAGACAGTTATAGCAATCAGCCCCAGCATTTT
- | - | TRBJ2-1 | TRBV6-1 | CASSESPHEQFF | TGTGCCAGCAGTGAATCTCCCCATGAGCAGTTCTTC
- | many | TRBJ2-5 | TRBV27 | CASSSALKETQYF | TGTGCCAGCAGTTCGGCTTTGAAAGAGACCCAGTACTTC
- | many | TRBJ2-5 | TRBV18 | CASSFKDGTQYF | TGTGCCAGCTCATTTAAGGACGGGACCCAGTACTTC
- | - | TRBJ1-2 | TRBV18 | CASSPQGIGSTNYGYTF | TGTGCCAGCTCACCACAGGGAATAGGAAGTACTAACTATGGCTACACCTTC
- | - | TRBJ1-2 | TRBV3-1 | CASSHKPLTSGYTF | TGTGCCAGCAGCCACAAACCGCTGACGAGCGGCTACACCTTC
- | many | TRBJ2-7 | TRBV27 | CASSPGGARYEQYF | TGTGCCAGCAGCCCTGGTGGCGCTCGCTACGAGCAGTACTTC